The TCR beta chain under discussion was sequenced for a study of response to subunit inactivated influenza vaccine. Findings and caveats of the study: The authors put forward the suggestion that each seasonal influenza vaccination may bring in only a limited number of new T cells.

The V end lost 7 bases, the J end lost 4 bases, and 17 bases lay between the germline ends. Germline V gene lookup returns CDR1 MNHNS and CDR2 SASEGT. The CDR3 runs to 15 residues. This clonotype turned up a few times. What it recognizes is unknown. TCRdb fed the RT-PCR reads into MiXCR, producing one record per CDR3 protein. The table has under 950,000 distinct CDR3 sequences, roughly 20% seen once. The chain couples TRBV6-1 to TRBJ2-1; D is unresolved. This sample comprised PBMCs from blood, obtained about 5 days after vaccination. This receptor was obtained from a man aged 50 to 60 who received an inactivated influenza vaccine. The CDR3 coding sequence is TGTGCCAGCACTCCCGGGCCCTTGGGGTACAATGAGCAGTTCTTC. Protein: CASTPGPLGYNEQFF.